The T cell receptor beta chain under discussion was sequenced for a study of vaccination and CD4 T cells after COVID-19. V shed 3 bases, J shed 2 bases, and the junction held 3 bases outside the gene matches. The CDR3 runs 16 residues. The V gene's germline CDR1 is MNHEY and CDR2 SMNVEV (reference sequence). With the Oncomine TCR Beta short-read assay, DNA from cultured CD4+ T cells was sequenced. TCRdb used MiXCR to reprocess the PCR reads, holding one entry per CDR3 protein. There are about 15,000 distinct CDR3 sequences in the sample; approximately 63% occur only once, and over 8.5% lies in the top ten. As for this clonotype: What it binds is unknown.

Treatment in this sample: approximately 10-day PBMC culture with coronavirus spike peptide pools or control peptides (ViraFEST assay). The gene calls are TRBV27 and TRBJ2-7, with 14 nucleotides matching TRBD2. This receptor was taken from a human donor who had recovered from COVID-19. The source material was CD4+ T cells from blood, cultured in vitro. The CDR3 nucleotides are TGTGCCAGCAGTTTGGGGGGACTAGCGGGGGCCTACGAGCAGTACTTC. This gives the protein CASSLGGLAGAYEQYF.